Presented here are 19 T cell receptor beta chains from one specimen sequenced in a study of molecular identifiers for immune sequencing clone quantification. TCRdb independently ran MiXCR on the PCR reads; one entry per CDR3 protein. The sample has more than 450,000 distinct CDR3 sequences; about a fifth are singletons. What was sequenced was naive CD8+ T cells from blood, with Jurkat cell RNA spiked in. Sample subset: FACS-sorted CD8+CD4-CCR7+CD45RA+ naive T cells. The receptors were gathered from a human donor in good health. Some libraries in this study had Jurkat cell RNA spiked in.

This clonotype was recorded at least ten times. The chain links TRBV7-9 to TRBJ1-1, with 8 bases matching TRBD1. This CDR3 has 15 residues. Per the germline V gene, CDR1 is SEHNR and CDR2 is FQNEAQ (reference sequence). V shed 5 bases, J shed 1 base, and the junction held 6 bases outside the gene matches. DNA of the CDR3: TGTGCCAGCAGCCCACTGACAGGGGCGAACACTGAAGCTTTCTTT. It encodes CASSPLTGANTEAFF. Complete variable domain (other parts from reference TRBV7-9 and TRBJ1-1): DTGVSQNPRHKITKRGQNVTFRCDPISEHNRLYWYRQTLGQGPEFLTYFQNEAQLEKSRLLSDRFSAERPKGSFSTLEIQRTEQGDSAMYLCASSPLTGANTEAFFGQGTRLTVV.

This clonotype was observed a handful of times. This chain joins TRBV15 and TRBJ1-5; D unclear. V dropped 5 bases and J dropped 5 bases, with 19 bases sitting between them. The CDR3 spans 16 residues. Germline-derived CDR1 and CDR2 are LNHNV and YYDKDF (reference sequence). Here the CDR3 DNA reads TGTGCCACCAGCCCTGTCTCCCTGCGTGGTGATCAGCCCCAGCATTTT. Translating gives CATSPVSLRGDQPQHF.

The sample holds many counts of this clonotype. J is TRBJ2-2 and V is TRBV29-1, with TRBD2 matching over 11 bases. The CDR3 consists of 14 residues. Losses at the gene ends were 7 bases for V and 5 bases for J; bases not matched to a gene: 6. Germline V gives CDR1 SQVTM, CDR2 ANQGSEA. In nucleotides, the CDR3 is TGCAGCGCGGTAGCGGGAGGGAGTACCGGGGAGCTGTTTTTT. It translates to CSAVAGGSTGELFF.

At least ten counts were recorded for this clonotype. Written as DNA, the CDR3 is TGTGCCAGCAGCCAGAGACAGGCAAACTATGGCTACACCTTC. Protein product: CASSQRQANYGYTF. The gene calls are TRBV14 and TRBJ1-2; TRBD1 is a possible D gene (6 bases). Trimming left V 3 bases short and J 2 bases short, with 10 bases between. Germline V gene sequence: CDR1 SGHDN, CDR2 FVKESK. The CDR3 spans 14 residues. Complete variable domain (other parts from reference TRBV14 and TRBJ1-2): EAGVTQFPSHSVIEKGQTVTLRCDPISGHDNLYWYRRVMGKEIKFLLHFVKESKQDESGMPNNRFLAERTGGTYSTLKVQPAELEDSGVYFCASSQRQANYGYTFGSGTRLTVV.

The rearrangement links TRBV28 to TRBJ2-3, with a possible D match to TRBD2 (5 bases). Germline V gene lookup returns CDR1 MDHEN and CDR2 SYDVKM. The V end lost 1 base, the J end lost 0 bases, and 11 bases lay between the germline ends. The CDR3 consists of 16 residues. The CDR3 is CASSLFRETSTDTQYF. The CDR3 DNA follows: TGTGCCAGCAGTTTATTCCGGGAAACTAGCACAGATACGCAGTATTTT.

The DNA of the CDR3 is TGTGCCAGCAGTGGTCCACTAGCGGGAATCTACAATGAGCAGTTCTTC. This sequence encodes CASSGPLAGIYNEQFF. The genes are TRBV6-2 or TRBV6-3 and TRBJ2-1, with 10 bases fitting TRBD2. CDR3 length: 16 residues. With V trimmed by 5 bases and J by 3 bases, 7 bases remained unmatched. CDR1 is MNHEY, CDR2 SVGEGT, per germline.

Points on this clonotype: A single base separates this from a much larger clone, so it may be a read error. The chain has TRBV12-3 or TRBV12-4 and TRBJ1-5; 7 positions agree with TRBD1. With 4 bases clipped from V and 1 base from J, the junction kept 7 bases outside the gene matches. The length of the CDR3 is 16 residues. CDR3: CASSSDRAGSNQPQHF. CDR3 sequence (DNA): TGTGCCAGCAGTTCTGACAGGGCAGGGAGCAATCAGCCCCAGCATTTT.

This clonotype showed up just a few times. The chain is built from TRBV4-1 and TRBJ2-7, with D perhaps assigned TRBD1 or TRBD2 (5 bases each). CDR3 length equals 15 residues. Germline V CDR1 and CDR2: MGHRA, YSYEKL. Trimming left V 4 bases short and J 4 bases short, with 17 bases between. In nucleotides, the CDR3 is TGCGCCAGCAGCCCCTCCGGGGCCCCTTCTTACGAGCAGTACTTC. This sequence encodes CASSPSGAPSYEQYF.

Comments on this clonotype: A much larger clone differs from this one at a single base, so this may be a read error. The J gene is TRBJ1-1, the V gene TRBV6-2 or TRBV6-3, with unresolved D. Germline loops: CDR1 MNHEY, CDR2 SVGEGT. The CDR3 is 12 residues long. The CDR3 DNA follows: TGTGCCAGCAGTACAATGAACACTGAAGCTTCCTTT. Protein: CASSTMNTEASF.

The chain recombines TRBV4-1 with TRBJ2-2; D is unresolved. Trimming removed 3 bases at V and 2 bases at J, with 4 bases between. This CDR3 is built from 13 residues. Germline V lookup: CDR1 MGHRA, CDR2 YSYEKL. CDR3 bases: TGCGCCAGCAGCCACCATAACACCGGGGAGCTGTTTTTT. Amino acid sequence: CASSHHNTGELFF.

About this clonotype itself: A much more abundant neighbour one base away suggests this may be a read error. The rearrangement uses TRBV19 and TRBJ1-1; D call uncertain. The CDR3 length is 16 residues. In germline, CDR1 is LNHDA, CDR2 SQIVND (reference sequence). Here the CDR3 reads CASSSPRPFLNTETFF. The CDR3 coding sequence is TGTGCCAGTAGTTCCCCACGACCGTTTTTGAACACTGAAACTTTCTTT.

This clonotype was counted only a few times. The gene calls are TRBV10-3 and TRBJ2-2; the D gene could be TRBD1 or TRBD2 (5 bases each). Between the trimmed V and J ends, which lost 8 bases and 5 bases, there was a span of 12 bases. This CDR3 region has 13 residues. Germline lookup yields CDR1 ENHRY and CDR2 SYGVKD. As DNA, the CDR3 is TGTGCCATCTTCCCCGAGGGGACCGGGGAGCTGTTTTTT. It is translated as CAIFPEGTGELFF.

This clonotype was observed at least ten times. The V gene is TRBV5-5, the J gene TRBJ2-7; tentatively, D is TRBD1 (5 bases). Trimming left V 2 bases short and J 2 bases short, with 14 bases between. This CDR3 has 15 amino acids. Germline-derived CDR1 and CDR2 are SGHKS and YYEKEE (reference sequence). CDR3 residues: CASSLQDLPAYEQYF. The CDR3 DNA is TGTGCCAGCAGCTTACAGGACCTTCCAGCCTACGAGCAGTACTTC.

The chain recombines TRBV5-6 with TRBJ2-7, with D perhaps TRBD2 (6 bases). Trimming removed 4 bases from V and 2 bases from J, with 19 bases in between. Germline CDR1 reads SGHDT; CDR2 reads YYEEEE. This CDR3 has 16 residues. The CDR3 is CASSQYTGTSTYEQYF. The CDR3 DNA follows: TGTGCCAGCAGCCAATACACCGGGACTTCCACCTACGAGCAGTACTTC. The full variable domain, completed using reference TRBV5-6 and TRBJ2-7, is DAGVTQSPTHLIKTRGQQVTLRCSPKSGHDTVSWYQQALGQGPQFIFQYYEEEERQRGNFPDRFSGHQFPNYSSELNVNALLLGDSALYLCASSQYTGTSTYEQYFGPGTRLTVT.

The sample holds many counts of this clonotype. The V gene is TRBV10-2, the J gene TRBJ1-1; D call uncertain. Germline V gene sequence: CDR1 WSHSY, CDR2 SAAADI. The CDR3 consists of 15 residues. The germline V and J ends were trimmed by 7 bases and 0 bases, with 15 bases remaining between them. The CDR3 spells CASNFGDVMNTEAFF. The CDR3 DNA follows: TGCGCCAGCAACTTTGGCGACGTCATGAACACTGAAGCTTTCTTT.

The table lists this clonotype with many counts. This chain uses TRBV29-1 with TRBJ2-7, with D possibly called TRBD1 or TRBD2 (6 bases each). The CDR3 contains 15 residues. Germline V gene data show CDR1 as SQVTM and CDR2 as ANQGSEA. Trimming stripped 1 base from V and 2 bases from J, with 15 bases between. CDR3 sequence reads: CSVEVRGGPAYEQYF. The CDR3 nucleotides read TGCAGCGTTGAAGTGCGTGGGGGGCCCGCCTACGAGCAGTACTTC.

The genes are TRBV27 and TRBJ2-7; 10 bases match TRBD2. Germline V gene data show CDR1 as MNHEY and CDR2 as SMNVEV (reference sequence). V lost 3 bases and J lost 5; bases outside the gene matches: 7. CDR3 length: 15 residues. This CDR3 reads CASSFASGSDHEQYF. The CDR3 DNA follows: TGTGCCAGCAGTTTCGCTAGCGGGAGTGATCACGAGCAGTACTTC.

Regarding this clonotype: Mismatch with germline at one junction end may stem from a read error. This sequence joins TRBV2 and TRBJ1-4; D might be TRBD1 (5 bases). From germline, CDR1 is SNHLY and CDR2 FYNNEI. CDR3 length: 14 residues. This chain's CDR3 is CASSEMAGSEELFF. Written as DNA, the CDR3 is TGTGCCAGCAGTGAAATGGCAGGGAGTGAAGAACTGTTTTTT.

This clonotype was seen many times. The chain joins TRBV4-1 to TRBJ2-4, with TRBD1 as a possible D gene (6 bases). This CDR3 region has 16 residues. Looked up from germline, CDR1 is MGHRA and CDR2 is YSYEKL. V lost 1 base and J 1 base, leaving 11 bases between the germline ends. In nucleotides, the CDR3 is TGCGCCAGCAGCCAAGTTCTTCAGGGGGCCAAAAACATTCAGTACTTC. Amino acid sequence: CASSQVLQGAKNIQYF.